A few counts support the clone carrying this T cell receptor beta chain. This sample was taken from a study of blood T cell repertoires in COVID-19. Study at large: Some COVID-19 samples were acute and others convalescent; all came from the United States, Italy and Spain. T cells, B-cell-depleted T cells, or PBMCs supplied cDNA or gDNA.

CDR3 size: 15 residues. J gave up 5 bases and V 2 bases, and 4 bases lay outside the gene matches. Germline assignment: CDR1 SGHRS and CDR2 YFSETQ. TCRdb keeps only in-frame clones here, not all; method: immunoSEQ multiplex PCR. The sample includes fewer than 15,000 clones, about 75% of them seen just once. Sequencing was carried out using peripheral blood. This TCR derives from a woman of 80 years or more with acute or convalescent COVID-19. The chain employs TRBV5-1 and TRBJ2-5; 12 bases agree with TRBD1. The CDR3 DNA is TGCGCCAGCAGCTTCCGGGACAGGGGGCGGGAGACCCAGTACTTC. Translated, it gives CASSFRDRGRETQYF.